The text below deals with one T cell receptor (beta chain). Its antigen is undetermined. TCRdb's copy holds only in-frame clones and misses some; the assay was immunoSEQ multiplex PCR. The profile shows 25,000 to 30,000 clones, about four fifths of them singletons. This sample is drawn from a study of a mutant IDH1 vaccine in newly diagnosed glioma. At the level of the study: Patients received vaccination from 4-6 weeks after radiotherapy alone, or with temozolomide cycles. Patients had received radiotherapy, temozolomide, or both previously, most receiving both.

Regarding time point: week 23, last vaccination. Each dose delivered 300 ug of mutant IDH1 20-mer peptide subcutaneously with imiquimod. V lost 4 bases to trimming and J lost 8 bases, with 5 bases between them. This CDR3 spans 10 amino acids. CDR1 is SEHNR, CDR2 FQNEAQ, per germline (reference sequence). Here the sequenced sample was PBMCs, taken from a glioma patient whose treatment included an IDH1 peptide vaccine. This TCR was recovered from a woman aged 25-40 years with glioma. The gene calls are TRBV7-9 and TRBJ1-2, with D hard to call. The CDR3 loop is CASSSVGYTF. The CDR3 DNA sequence: TGTGCCAGCAGCTCAGTAGGCTACACCTTC.